The 5 T cell receptor beta chains below all came from one sample that was sequenced in a study of early T cells in non-severe SARS-CoV-2 infection. TCRdb re-analysed the 5' RACE reads in MiXCR, keeping a single row per CDR3 protein. The sample lists roughly 25,000 distinct CDR3 sequences, roughly 4.2% seen once, with around 16% in the top ten. The sample taken for sequencing was whole blood. The receptors here all came from an adult who was a healthcare worker with PCR-confirmed SARS-CoV-2 infection or an uninfected control (not recorded which).

This clonotype was observed at least ten times. This chain joins TRBV24-1 and TRBJ2-3; D perhaps matches TRBD2 (5 bases). CDR3 size: 16 residues. The germline V and J ends were trimmed by 3 bases and 0 bases, with 12 bases remaining between them. CDR1 and CDR2 (germline): KGHDR, SFDVKD. The CDR3 DNA reads TGTGCCACCAGTGATACCCGGGAACGAAGCACAGATACGCAGTATTTT. It yields the protein CATSDTRERSTDTQYF.

This clonotype was observed many times. CDR3 amino acids: CASRKAGDNSPLHF. DNA for the CDR3: TGTGCCAGCAGGAAGGCAGGGGACAATTCACCCCTCCACTTT. This chain links TRBV25-1 with TRBJ1-6; possible D gene TRBD1, 6 bases. V was cut by 6 bases and J by 7 bases, with 13 bases left in between. CDR3 length: 14 amino acids. Germline CDR1 is MGHDK and CDR2 is SYGVNS. The variable domain in full, completed from reference TRBV25-1 and TRBJ1-6, reads EADIYQTPRYLVIGTGKKITLECSQTMGHDKMYWYQQDPGMELHLIHYSYGVNSTEKGDLSSESTVSRIRTEHFPLTLESARPSHTSQYLCASRKAGDNSPLHFGNGTRLTVT.

This clonotype was counted many times. The chain has TRBV6-2 or TRBV6-3 and TRBJ2-3; D gene unclear. Germline V CDR1 and CDR2: MNHEY, SVGEGT. Trimming stripped 5 bases from V and 6 bases from J, with 6 bases between. The CDR3 has 11 amino acids. CDR3 nucleotides: TGTGCCAGCAGTCATGGGGATACGCAGTATTTT. Amino acid sequence: CASSHGDTQYF.

This clonotype came up many times. This chain uses TRBV2 with TRBJ2-4, with no clear D. V dropped 3 bases and J dropped 0 bases, with 9 bases sitting between them. The CDR3 is 15 residues long. From germline, CDR1 is SNHLY and CDR2 FYNNEI. For the CDR3, the DNA is TGTGCCAGCAGTGACGCAGGTATAGCCAAAAACATTCAGTACTTC. It is translated as CASSDAGIAKNIQYF.

This clonotype was recorded many times. V and J are TRBV7-3 and TRBJ2-3; D is ambiguous. Between the trimmed V and J ends, which lost 5 bases and 0 bases, there was a span of 9 bases. Per germline, CDR1 SGHTA and CDR2 FQGTGA. CDR3 size: 14 residues. DNA of the CDR3: TGTGCCAGCAGCCTACTGGGTAGCACAGATACGCAGTATTTT. It specifies CASSLLGSTDTQYF.